This TCR beta chain is drawn from a study of OX40 agonist ivuxolimab in advanced cancers. Study information: In this cohort, patients received ivuxolimab, an agonistic anti-OX40 (CD134) antibody. Study-level results: No determination was made of the antigen specificity of the expanded peripheral T cells. With doses of 0.1 to 3.0 mg/kg, CD4+ and CD8+ blood T cells had undergone clonal expansion by week 6.

CDR1 and CDR2 from the germline V gene are SNHLY and FYNNEI. Trimming took off 3 bases at V and 15 bases at J, with 11 bases between the two ends. This CDR3 region has 11 residues. The repertoire was sequenced with immunoSEQ multiplex PCR; TCRdb's copy has only in-frame clones and lacks some. Here the sample spans some 63,000 clones, around 87% being singletons. With autoimmune disease history or systemic immunosuppression, patients were excluded. Turning to this clone: Its antigen is as yet unknown.

This rearrangement joins TRBV2 to TRBJ1-4; maybe TRBD1 (6 bases). The source was CD4+ or CD8+ T cells sorted from blood, collected in a trial of the OX40 agonist ivuxolimab. The source of this sequence is an adult with an advanced solid tumor such as melanoma, head and neck, liver or kidney cancer. In DNA, the CDR3 is TGTGCCAGCAGTGAGGAGGGGGACTTGTTTTTT. This encodes CASSEEGDLFF.